Each of the 25 T cell receptor beta chains below was sequenced from the same sample in a study of Graves' ophthalmopathy and Graves' hyperthyroidism. The TCR beta CDR3 regions underwent amplification from RNA transcripts. First-round RT-PCR with HTBI primers preceded a second-round multiplex PCR. A single record per CDR3 protein comes from TCRdb applying MiXCR to the multiplex PCR reads. The data hold approximately 700,000 distinct CDR3 sequences, with over 40% observed a single time. The sequenced sample consisted of peripheral blood. All receptors derive from an adult man with Graves' ophthalmopathy.

This clonotype has ten or more counts. The junction departs from germline at one end; a sequencing error may be responsible. This chain uses TRBV7-8 with TRBJ2-7; 10 bases agree with TRBD1. Germline V lookup: CDR1 SGHVS, CDR2 FQNEAQ. The CDR3 is 13 amino acids. The DNA for the CDR3 is TGTGCCAGCAGCTCCGGGGGACAGGGGAAGATCCGTTTC. Its translation is CASSSGGQGKIRF.

J is TRBJ2-7 and V is TRBV24-1; D possibly corresponds to TRBD2 (6 bases). V dropped 5 bases and J dropped 4 bases, with 8 bases sitting between them. Germline-derived CDR1 and CDR2 are KGHDR and SFDVKD. The CDR3 sequence is 12 residues long. CDR3 DNA sequence: TGTGCCACCAGTGCCGGGGGTTACGAGCAGTACTTC. This codes for CATSAGGYEQYF.

This clonotype showed up just a few times. The chain is built from TRBV25-1 and TRBJ1-1; 8 positions match TRBD1. J was trimmed by 3 bases and V by 8 bases; bases with no gene match: 2. Looked up from germline, CDR1 is MGHDK and CDR2 is SYGVNS. The CDR3 loop spans 12 amino acids. The CDR3 here is CASLQGDTEAFF. For the CDR3, the DNA is TGTGCCAGCTTACAGGGGGACACTGAAGCTTTCTTT. Based on the CDR3 plus reference TRBV25-1 and TRBJ1-1, the full variable domain is EADIYQTPRYLVIGTGKKITLECSQTMGHDKMYWYQQDPGMELHLIHYSYGVNSTEKGDLSSESTVSRIRTEHFPLTLESARPSHTSQYLCASLQGDTEAFFGQGTRLTVV.

This clonotype was seen more than once but under ten times. The rearrangement links TRBV7-8 to TRBJ2-7, with a weak D call TRBD2 (5 bases). Germline CDR1 SGHVS, CDR2 FQNEAQ. Trimming took 1 base from V and 1 from J, leaving 14 bases between them. The CDR3 totals 16 residues. CDR3 DNA: TGTGCCAGCAGCTTAGATCCCGTCGGGGTGTCCTACGAGCAGTACTTC. Translation gives CASSLDPVGVSYEQYF.

Of note for this clonotype: This may be a read error: a much more frequent sequence differs by one nucleotide. The chain employs TRBV9 and TRBJ1-3; D is unresolved. Germline V gene sequence: CDR1 SGDLS, CDR2 YYNGEE. Trimming shortened V by 1 base and J by 0 bases, and 8 bases separated the two germline ends. The CDR3 consists of 15 residues. The chain's CDR3 is CASSVRPTSGNTIYF. The CDR3 DNA reads TGTGCCAGCAGCGTACGACCAACCTCTGGAAACACCATATATTTT. Full variable domain (rest looked up from reference TRBV9 and TRBJ1-3): DSGVTQTPKHLITATGQRVTLRCSPRSGDLSVYWYQQSLDQGLQFLIQYYNGEERAKGNILERFSAQQFPDLHSELNLSSLELGDSALYFCASSVRPTSGNTIYFGEGSWLTVV.

The sample holds many counts of this clonotype. J is TRBJ1-6 and V is TRBV5-6; tentatively, D is TRBD1 (5 bases). The CDR3 consists of 13 residues. V lost 7 bases and J lost 7, with 12 bases in between. Per germline, CDR1 SGHDT and CDR2 YYEEEE. CDR3 in DNA: TGTGCCAGCCGGGACGGACTAAATTCACCCCTCCACTTT. It encodes CASRDGLNSPLHF.

The chain is built from TRBV25-1 and TRBJ2-6; 12 bases map to TRBD2. Germline V gene data show CDR1 as MGHDK and CDR2 as SYGVNS. V was clipped by 6 bases and J by 0 bases; unmatched bases: 6. This CDR3 comprises 18 residues. The CDR3 sequence: CASSRLAGVSSGANVLTF. As DNA, the CDR3 is TGTGCCAGCAGCCGACTAGCGGGAGTGTCCTCTGGGGCCAACGTCCTGACTTTC.

At least ten counts were recorded for this clonotype. The rearrangement links TRBV19 to TRBJ1-1; D possibly corresponds to TRBD1 (5 bases). V was pared by 4 bases and J by 3 bases, with 15 bases between. Per germline, CDR1 LNHDA and CDR2 SQIVND (reference sequence). This CDR3 spans 15 amino acids. CDR3 sequence reads: CASSSLAGRDTEAFF. In nucleotides, the CDR3 is TGTGCCAGTAGTAGCCTAGCAGGGAGGGACACTGAAGCTTTCTTT.

This clonotype was detected many times. This chain links TRBV7-2 with TRBJ2-7; 9 nucleotides match TRBD2. From germline, CDR1 is SGHTA and CDR2 FQGNSA. V gave up 2 bases and J gave up 6 bases; unmatched junction bases: 2. The CDR3 has 13 amino acids. The CDR3 nucleotides are TGTGCCAGCAGCTTACGGCGGGAGGGCGAGCAGTACTTC. Translation: CASSLRREGEQYF.

The sample holds many counts of this clonotype. Mismatch with germline at one junction end may stem from a read error. V usage is TRBV2 and J usage is TRBJ2-2; D is uncertain. Germline CDR1 reads SNHLY; CDR2 reads FYNNEI. This CDR3 has 12 residues. The CDR3 loop reads CASSWNAGELFF. The CDR3 nucleotides read TGTGCCAGCAGTTGGAACGCCGGGGAGCTGTTTTTT.

This clonotype showed up just a few times. The CDR3 loop is CASSYLGTASTKQYF. The CDR3 region has the DNA TGTGCCAGCAGTTACTTGGGGACAGCCTCTACGAAGCAGTACTTC. The V gene is TRBV6-6, the J gene TRBJ2-7; 7 bases map to TRBD1. Germline CDR1 MNHNY, CDR2 SVGAGI (reference sequence). CDR3 size: 15 residues. After removal of 1 base from V and 8 bases from J, the junction contained 11 bases not matched to a gene.

CDR3 residues: CSAYPRGGQETQYF. Here the CDR3 DNA reads TGCAGTGCTTACCCCCGGGGCGGCCAAGAGACCCAGTACTTC. The chain joins TRBV29-1 to TRBJ2-5; D tentatively fits TRBD1 or TRBD2 (5 bases each). The CDR3 consists of 14 residues. The germline gives CDR1 SQVTM, CDR2 ANQGSEA.

This clonotype was observed at least ten times. This sequence joins TRBV2 and TRBJ1-4, with TRBD1 matching over 9 bases. Losses at the gene ends were 6 bases for V and 10 bases for J; bases not matched to a gene: 9. Germline loops: CDR1 SNHLY, CDR2 FYNNEI. This CDR3 has 14 amino acids. The CDR3 loop reads CASSHPDRGGKLFF. The CDR3 nucleotides are TGTGCCAGCAGCCACCCGGACAGGGGAGGAAAACTGTTTTTT.

V usage is TRBV5-1 and J usage is TRBJ2-5, with a tentative D call TRBD2 (7 bases). V was cut by 4 bases and J by 5 bases, with 18 bases left in between. Germline V gene sequence: CDR1 SGHRS, CDR2 YFSETQ. The CDR3 contains 15 residues. The CDR3 coding sequence is TGCGCCAGCAGCCCGGGGGGCGGGCCCCAGGAGACCCAGTACTTC. Translated, it gives CASSPGGGPQETQYF.

This clonotype was observed a handful of times. A read error may explain this, as a much larger clone is one base away. This likely comes from a read error, as the CDR3 has no conserved phenylalanine or tryptophan at its end. The chain joins TRBV9 to TRBJ2-5; D not resolved. The CDR3 is made up of 14 amino acids. The V and J ends lost 0 bases and 3 bases respectively, with 9 bases between them. Per germline, CDR1 SGDLS and CDR2 YYNGEE. The CDR3 loop is CASSVAAGKETQYV. The CDR3, as DNA: TGTGCCAGCAGCGTAGCGGCAGGCAAAGAGACCCAGTACGTC.

The rearrangement links TRBV2 to TRBJ1-4; TRBD1 is a possible D gene (5 bases). V lost 4 bases, J lost 6 bases, and 15 bases lay in between. CDR1 is SNHLY and CDR2 is FYNNEI in the germline V gene. CDR3 size: 15 residues. The CDR3 loop reads CASSGQGPGDEKLFF. Written as DNA, the CDR3 is TGTGCCAGCAGTGGCCAGGGCCCGGGGGATGAAAAACTGTTTTTT.

The table lists this clonotype with many counts. This chain joins TRBV7-8 and TRBJ1-1; 7 positions agree with TRBD1. CDR1 is SGHVS, CDR2 FQNEAQ, per germline. There are 13 residues in the CDR3. Trimming at V came to 6 bases and at J to 1 base, leaving 2 bases not matched to a gene. The CDR3 region is CASRRQGNTEAFF. For the CDR3, the DNA is TGTGCCAGCAGACGACAGGGGAACACTGAAGCTTTCTTT.

This clonotype was detected ten times or more. This chain connects TRBV15 to TRBJ1-1, with a possible D match to TRBD1 (5 bases). V was shortened by 3 bases and J by 5 bases, with 13 bases between the two germline ends. The CDR3 is 14 amino acids. In germline, CDR1 is LNHNV, CDR2 YYDKDF (reference sequence). CDR3 sequence (DNA): TGTGCCACCAGCAGTTCGGGGGTACGGACTGAAGCTTTCTTT. Protein: CATSSSGVRTEAFF.

CDR3 amino acids: CASRQGQGIGELFF. The CDR3 DNA is TGTGCCAGCAGGCAGGGACAGGGAATAGGGGAACTGTTTTTT. This chain uses TRBV10-3 with TRBJ1-4, with 9 positions matching TRBD1. V dropped 10 bases and J dropped 12; count of bases not matched to a gene: 15. Per germline, CDR1 ENHRY and CDR2 SYGVKD. The CDR3 is 14 amino acids.

This clonotype was seen just once. The V call is TRBV11-2, the J call TRBJ2-6, with D hard to call. In germline, CDR1 is SGHAT, CDR2 FQNNGV. This CDR3 region has 15 residues. With 5 bases removed from V and 2 bases from J, the gap between germline ends came to 10 bases. This CDR3 is CASSQGPPGANVLTF. Written as DNA, the CDR3 is TGTGCCAGCAGCCAAGGGCCACCTGGGGCCAACGTCCTGACTTTC.

The CDR3 here is CSAVQGLYEQYF. Here the CDR3 DNA reads TGCAGCGCCGTACAGGGCCTCTACGAGCAGTACTTC. The chain has TRBV29-1 and TRBJ2-7; a possible D gene is TRBD1 (6 bases). The V end lost 7 bases, the J end lost 3 bases, and 13 bases lay between the germline ends. CDR1 is SQVTM and CDR2 is ANQGSEA in the germline V gene. CDR3 length: 12 amino acids.

The chain is built from TRBV7-9 and TRBJ1-1; 8 bases line up with TRBD1. Germline CDR1 reads SEHNR; CDR2 reads FQNEAQ (reference sequence). Trimming removed 4 bases from V and 4 bases from J; junction bases left unmatched: 5. The CDR3 consists of 14 residues. Here the CDR3 DNA reads TGTGCCAGCAGCTCCGGACAGGGCCCCACTGAAGCTTTCTTT. This encodes CASSSGQGPTEAFF.

Only a few counts were recorded for this clonotype. This chain connects TRBV5-1 to TRBJ1-3; 9 nucleotides align to TRBD1. With 4 bases clipped from V and 4 bases from J, the junction kept 12 bases outside the gene matches. CDR1 is SGHRS and CDR2 is YFSETQ in the germline V gene. The CDR3 contains 17 residues. CDR3 region: CASSRDPGTGLGNTIYF. The CDR3 nucleotides read TGCGCCAGCAGCCGGGACCCCGGGACAGGGCTGGGAAACACCATATATTTT.

Concerning this clonotype: Sequence at one end of the junction differs from germline and may be a read error. The chain uses TRBV3-1 and TRBJ1-1; no clear D gene. The CDR3 totals 11 residues. The V gene's germline CDR1 is LGHDT and CDR2 YNNKEL (reference sequence). CDR3 nucleotide sequence: TGTGTCAGCAGCCAAGGAGATGAAGCTTTCTTT. It codes for CVSSQGDEAFF.

In its sample, this clonotype was seen many times. The gene calls are TRBV4-1 and TRBJ2-5; tentative D call: TRBD1 (7 bases). V was trimmed by 1 base and J by 4 bases, leaving 16 bases between them. Germline loops: CDR1 MGHRA, CDR2 YSYEKL. This CDR3 is 16 amino acids long. CDR3 region: CASSQGDSLEGETQYF. CDR3 bases: TGCGCCAGCAGCCAAGGGGACAGCCTGGAGGGAGAGACCCAGTACTTC.